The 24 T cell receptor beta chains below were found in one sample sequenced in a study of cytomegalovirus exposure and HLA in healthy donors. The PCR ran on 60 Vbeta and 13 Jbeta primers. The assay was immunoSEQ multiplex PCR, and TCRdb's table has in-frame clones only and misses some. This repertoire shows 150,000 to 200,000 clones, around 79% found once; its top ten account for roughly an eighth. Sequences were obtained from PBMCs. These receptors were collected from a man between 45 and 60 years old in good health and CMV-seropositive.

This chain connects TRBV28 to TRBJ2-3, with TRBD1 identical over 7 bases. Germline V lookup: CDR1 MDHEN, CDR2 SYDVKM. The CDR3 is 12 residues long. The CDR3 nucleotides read TGTGCGGGGCAGGGGGAAACAGATACGCAGTATTTT. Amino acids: CAGQGETDTQYF.

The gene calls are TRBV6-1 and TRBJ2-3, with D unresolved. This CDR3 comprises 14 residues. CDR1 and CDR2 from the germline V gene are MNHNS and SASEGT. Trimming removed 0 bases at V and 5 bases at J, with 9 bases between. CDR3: CASSEAAGRDTQYF. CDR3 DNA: TGTGCCAGCAGTGAAGCGGCAGGCCGAGATACGCAGTATTTT.

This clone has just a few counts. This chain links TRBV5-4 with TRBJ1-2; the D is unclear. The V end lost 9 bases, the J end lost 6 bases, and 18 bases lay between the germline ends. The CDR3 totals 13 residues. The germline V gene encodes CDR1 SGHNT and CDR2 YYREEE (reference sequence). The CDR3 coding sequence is TGTGCCATCCTAGACCGAAATAAGAATGGCTACACCTTC. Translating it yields CAILDRNKNGYTF.

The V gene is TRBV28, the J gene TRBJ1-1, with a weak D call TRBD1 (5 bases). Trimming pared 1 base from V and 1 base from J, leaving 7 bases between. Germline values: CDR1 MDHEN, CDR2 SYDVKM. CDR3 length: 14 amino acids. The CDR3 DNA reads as TGTGCCAGCAGTTTATACGGACAGAACACTGAAGCTTTCTTT. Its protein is CASSLYGQNTEAFF.

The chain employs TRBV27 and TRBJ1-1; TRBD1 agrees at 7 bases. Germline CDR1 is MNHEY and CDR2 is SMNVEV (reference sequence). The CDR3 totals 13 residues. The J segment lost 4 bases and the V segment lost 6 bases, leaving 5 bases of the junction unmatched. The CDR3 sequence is CASSEQGFTEAFF. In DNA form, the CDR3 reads TGTGCCAGCAGCGAACAGGGGTTCACTGAAGCTTTCTTT.

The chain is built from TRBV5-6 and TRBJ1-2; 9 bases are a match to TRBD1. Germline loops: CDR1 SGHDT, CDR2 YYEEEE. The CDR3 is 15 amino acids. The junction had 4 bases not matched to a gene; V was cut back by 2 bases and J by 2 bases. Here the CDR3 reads CASSLGQGWNYGYTF. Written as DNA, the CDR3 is TGTGCCAGCAGCTTAGGACAGGGGTGGAACTATGGCTACACCTTC.

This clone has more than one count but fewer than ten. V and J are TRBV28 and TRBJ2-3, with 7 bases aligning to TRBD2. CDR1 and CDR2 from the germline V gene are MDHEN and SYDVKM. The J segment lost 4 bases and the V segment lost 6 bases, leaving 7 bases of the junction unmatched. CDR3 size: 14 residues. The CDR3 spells CASRVGGEADTQYF. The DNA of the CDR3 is TGTGCCAGCAGGGTTGGGGGGGAGGCAGATACGCAGTATTTT.

CDR3 amino acids: CASKKDRGITDTQYF. The CDR3, as DNA: TGTGCCAGCAAAAAAGACAGGGGTATCACAGATACGCAGTATTTT. J is TRBJ2-3 and V is TRBV27; 8 nucleotides match TRBD1. The CDR3 loop spans 15 amino acids. Germline lookup yields CDR1 MNHEY and CDR2 SMNVEV (reference sequence). J was trimmed by 2 bases and V by 7 bases; bases with no gene match: 8.

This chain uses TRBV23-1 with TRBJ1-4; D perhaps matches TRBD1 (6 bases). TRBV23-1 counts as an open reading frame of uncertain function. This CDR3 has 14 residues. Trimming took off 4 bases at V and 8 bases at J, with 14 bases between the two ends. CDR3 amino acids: CASSRVTGQEKLFF. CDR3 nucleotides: TGCGCCAGCAGTCGTGTGACAGGTCAAGAAAAACTGTTTTTT.

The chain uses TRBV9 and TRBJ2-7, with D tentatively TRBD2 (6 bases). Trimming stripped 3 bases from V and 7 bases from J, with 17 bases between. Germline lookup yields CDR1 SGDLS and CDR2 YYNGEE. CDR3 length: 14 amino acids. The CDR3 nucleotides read TGTGCCAGCAGCGGAGACCGGGACTCTCCGGAGCAGTACTTC. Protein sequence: CASSGDRDSPEQYF. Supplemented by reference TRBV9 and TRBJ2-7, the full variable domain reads DSGVTQTPKHLITATGQRVTLRCSPRSGDLSVYWYQQSLDQGLQFLIQYYNGEERAKGNILERFSAQQFPDLHSELNLSSLELGDSALYFCASSGDRDSPEQYFGPGTRLTVT.

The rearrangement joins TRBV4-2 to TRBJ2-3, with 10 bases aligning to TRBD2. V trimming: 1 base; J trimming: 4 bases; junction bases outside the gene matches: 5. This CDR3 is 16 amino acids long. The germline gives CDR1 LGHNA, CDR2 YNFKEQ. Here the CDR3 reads CASSQALAGAADTQYF. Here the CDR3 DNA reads TGTGCCAGCAGCCAAGCCCTAGCGGGGGCCGCAGATACGCAGTATTTT.

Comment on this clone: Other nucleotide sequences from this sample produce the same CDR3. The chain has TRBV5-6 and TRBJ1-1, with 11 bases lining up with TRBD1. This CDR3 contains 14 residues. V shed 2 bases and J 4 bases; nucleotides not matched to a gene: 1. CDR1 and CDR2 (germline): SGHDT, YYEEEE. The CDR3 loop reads CASSFGTGGTEAFF. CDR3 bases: TGTGCCAGCAGCTTCGGGACAGGGGGCACTGAAGCTTTCTTT.

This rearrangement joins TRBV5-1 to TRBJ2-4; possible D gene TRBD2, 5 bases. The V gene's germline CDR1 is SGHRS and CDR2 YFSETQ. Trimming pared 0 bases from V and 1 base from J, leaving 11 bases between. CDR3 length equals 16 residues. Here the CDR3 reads CASSLEVPGAKNIQYF. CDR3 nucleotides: TGCGCCAGCAGCTTGGAAGTCCCGGGGGCCAAAAACATTCAGTACTTC.

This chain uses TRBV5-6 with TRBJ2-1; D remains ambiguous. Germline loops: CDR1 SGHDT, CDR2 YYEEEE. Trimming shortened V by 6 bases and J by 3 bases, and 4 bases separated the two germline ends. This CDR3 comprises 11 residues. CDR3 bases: TGTGCCAGCACAGGCTACAATGAGCAGTTCTTC. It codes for CASTGYNEQFF.

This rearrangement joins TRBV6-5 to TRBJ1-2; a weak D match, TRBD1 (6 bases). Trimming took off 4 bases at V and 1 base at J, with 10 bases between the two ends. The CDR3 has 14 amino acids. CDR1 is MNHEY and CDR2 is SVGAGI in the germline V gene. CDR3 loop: CASSLRTVNYGYTF. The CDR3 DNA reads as TGTGCCAGCAGTTTAAGGACAGTTAACTATGGCTACACCTTC.

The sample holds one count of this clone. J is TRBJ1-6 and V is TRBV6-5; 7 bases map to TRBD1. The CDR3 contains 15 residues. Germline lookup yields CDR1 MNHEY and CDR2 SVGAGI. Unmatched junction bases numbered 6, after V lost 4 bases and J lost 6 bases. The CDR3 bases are TGTGCCAGCAGTTCCCCCCGACAGGGTAATTCACCCCTCCACTTT. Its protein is CASSSPRQGNSPLHF.

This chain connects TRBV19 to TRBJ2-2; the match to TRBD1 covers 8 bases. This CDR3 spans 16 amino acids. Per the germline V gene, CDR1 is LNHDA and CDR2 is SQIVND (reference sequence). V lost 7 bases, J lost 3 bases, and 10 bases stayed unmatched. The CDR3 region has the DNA TGTGCCAGTACCCTGGACAGGGCGTTTTACACCGGGGAGCTGTTTTTT. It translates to CASTLDRAFYTGELFF.

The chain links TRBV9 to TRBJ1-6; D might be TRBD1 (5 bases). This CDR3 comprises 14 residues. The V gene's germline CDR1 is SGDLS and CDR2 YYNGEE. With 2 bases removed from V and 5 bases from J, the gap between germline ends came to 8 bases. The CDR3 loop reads CASSVKGNNSPLHF. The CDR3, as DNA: TGTGCCAGCAGCGTGAAGGGGAATAATTCACCCCTCCACTTT.

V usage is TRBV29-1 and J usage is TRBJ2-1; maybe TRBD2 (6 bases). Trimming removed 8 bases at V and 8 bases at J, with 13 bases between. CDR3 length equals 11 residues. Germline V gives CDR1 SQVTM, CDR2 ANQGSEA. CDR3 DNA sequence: TGCAGCTCGGAAGCTAGCGATGAGCAGTTCTTC. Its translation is CSSEASDEQFF.

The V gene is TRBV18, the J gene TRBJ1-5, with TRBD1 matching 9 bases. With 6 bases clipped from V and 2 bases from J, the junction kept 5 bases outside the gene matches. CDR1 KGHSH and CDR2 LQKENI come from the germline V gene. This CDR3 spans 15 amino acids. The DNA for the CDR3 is TGTGCCAGCTCCCGGGACAGGGATCGCAATCAGCCCCAGCATTTT. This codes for CASSRDRDRNQPQHF.

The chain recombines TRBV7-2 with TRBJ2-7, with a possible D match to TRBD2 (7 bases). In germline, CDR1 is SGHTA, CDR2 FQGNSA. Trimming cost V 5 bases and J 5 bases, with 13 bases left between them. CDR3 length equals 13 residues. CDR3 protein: CASSPGGKNEQYF. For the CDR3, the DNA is TGTGCCAGCAGCCCGGGGGGCAAAAACGAGCAGTACTTC.

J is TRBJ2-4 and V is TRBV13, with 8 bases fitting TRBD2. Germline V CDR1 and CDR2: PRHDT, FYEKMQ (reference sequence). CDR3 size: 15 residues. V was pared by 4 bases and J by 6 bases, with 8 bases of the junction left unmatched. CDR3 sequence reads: CASSSLGLARNIQYF. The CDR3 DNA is TGTGCCAGCAGCTCCCTAGGACTAGCAAGAAACATTCAGTACTTC.

Here the CDR3 reads CAWSVRAGREETQYF. In nucleotides, the CDR3 is TGTGCCTGGAGTGTACGTGCGGGGCGTGAGGAGACCCAGTACTTC. This rearrangement joins TRBV30 to TRBJ2-5; D may be TRBD2 (6 bases). The CDR3 has 15 amino acids. In germline, CDR1 is GTSNPN, CDR2 SVGIG (reference sequence). V was cut by 0 bases and J by 5 bases, with 16 bases left in between.

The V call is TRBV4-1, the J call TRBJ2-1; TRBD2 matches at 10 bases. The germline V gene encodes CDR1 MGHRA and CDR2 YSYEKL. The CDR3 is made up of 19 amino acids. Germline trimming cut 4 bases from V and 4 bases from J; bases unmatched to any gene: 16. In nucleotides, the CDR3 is TGCGCCAGCAGCCCGACCCGCGGGGTAGCGGGGGGCCGGTACAATGAGCAGTTCTTC. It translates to CASSPTRGVAGGRYNEQFF.